This is a list of T cell receptor beta chains from one sample in a study of regulatory T cells in long-lasting Graves disease. MiXCR, run by TCRdb on the multiplex PCR reads, gives a single entry per CDR3 protein. The repertoire holds 530,000 or so distinct CDR3 sequences, with around 16% as singletons. These data also featured in a second study, about T cells in Graves' hyperthyroidism and ophthalmopathy.

The material was peripheral blood mononuclear cells (PBMCs), obtained at new diagnosis, from a patient treated with antithyroid drugs. Receptors were obtained from a man aged 18 to 29 with Graves disease. Each CDR3 is given with its conserved first and last residue. Fields, in order: D gene, J gene, clone size, V gene, CDR3 DNA, CDR3 protein. The D gene is left open where the match is weak. The listing skips clone size in some rows; elsewhere it reads once, few, many or a size class.

d_call: .
j_call: TRBJ1-1
clone_size: few
v_call: TRBV20-1
cdr3_nt: TGCAGTGCTAGAGAACCCGACAGGAACACTGAAGCTTTCTTT
cdr3_aa: CSAREPDRNTEAFF

d_call: .
j_call: TRBJ2-3
clone_size: .
v_call: TRBV10-3
cdr3_nt: TGTGCCATCGGTAGGAGGGCTAGCACAGATACGCAGTATTTT
cdr3_aa: CAIGRRASTDTQYF

d_call: .
j_call: TRBJ2-1
clone_size: .
v_call: TRBV7-9
cdr3_nt: TGTGCCAGCAGCTTATACAGTGCAGGGACCTACAATGAGCAGTTCTTC
cdr3_aa: CASSLYSAGTYNEQFF

d_call: TRBD2
j_call: TRBJ2-1
clone_size: .
v_call: TRBV7-2
cdr3_nt: TGTGCCAGCACCCCTAGCGGGAGGGTCTACAATGAGCAGTTCTTC
cdr3_aa: CASTPSGRVYNEQFF

d_call: .
j_call: TRBJ1-1
clone_size: many
v_call: TRBV20-1
cdr3_nt: TGCAGTGCCACGACCGGGATTGGCACTGAAGCTTTCTTT
cdr3_aa: CSATTGIGTEAFF

d_call: TRBD2
j_call: TRBJ2-1
clone_size: many
v_call: TRBV12-3/TRBV12-4
cdr3_nt: TGTGCCAGCAGTGGCGGGACTAGCGGGAGCGGCTCCTACAATGAGCAGTTCTTC
cdr3_aa: CASSGGTSGSGSYNEQFF

d_call: TRBD1
j_call: TRBJ2-4
clone_size: .
v_call: TRBV6-1
cdr3_nt: TGTGCCAGCAGTCCTTCCTACAGGGGGCGCGAGAACATTCAGTACTTC
cdr3_aa: CASSPSYRGRENIQYF

d_call: .
j_call: TRBJ1-1
clone_size: few
v_call: TRBV7-3
cdr3_nt: TGTGCCAGCAGCCGCTTTGGTGGGGGCCGAAACACTGAAGCTTTCTTT
cdr3_aa: CASSRFGGGRNTEAFF

d_call: .
j_call: TRBJ1-1
clone_size: .
v_call: TRBV6-1
cdr3_nt: TGTGCCAGCACCGTTAACCGGGACCGCAAAGCTTTCTTT
cdr3_aa: CASTVNRDRKAFF

d_call: .
j_call: TRBJ2-7
clone_size: .
v_call: TRBV6-1
cdr3_nt: TGTGCCAGCAGTGAAGTGGGTAGCTCCGGCTACGAGCAGTACTTC
cdr3_aa: CASSEVGSSGYEQYF

d_call: .
j_call: TRBJ2-4
clone_size: .
v_call: TRBV20-1
cdr3_nt: TGCAGTGCTGGGAGCGGAGCCAAAAACATTCAGTACTTC
cdr3_aa: CSAGSGAKNIQYF

d_call: .
j_call: TRBJ1-1
clone_size: .
v_call: TRBV4-1
cdr3_nt: TGCGCCAGCAGCCGAAATCCGGGAGTCCCGGATGGAGCTTTCTTT
cdr3_aa: CASSRNPGVPDGAFF

d_call: TRBD2
j_call: TRBJ2-7
clone_size: many
v_call: TRBV2
cdr3_nt: TGTGCCAGCATACTGGGACTAGCGGGAGGTAACGAGCAGTACTTC
cdr3_aa: CASILGLAGGNEQYF

d_call: .
j_call: TRBJ1-2
clone_size: many
v_call: TRBV7-3
cdr3_nt: TGTGCCAGCAGCCCCGGGGGAGGAGATCCTGGCCGTTATGGCTACACCTTC
cdr3_aa: CASSPGGGDPGRYGYTF

d_call: TRBD2
j_call: TRBJ2-3
clone_size: many
v_call: TRBV20-1
cdr3_nt: TGCAGTGCTAGCCCGTACGGGACTAGCGGGAGGAGCACAGATACGCAGTATTTT
cdr3_aa: CSASPYGTSGRSTDTQYF

d_call: TRBD2
j_call: TRBJ2-1
clone_size: .
v_call: TRBV9
cdr3_nt: TGTGCCAGCAGCGCGACTAGCGGGGGCTCCTACAATGAGCAGTTCTTC
cdr3_aa: CASSATSGGSYNEQFF

d_call: TRBD2
j_call: TRBJ2-7
clone_size: many
v_call: TRBV28
cdr3_nt: TGTGCCAGCACTCTCCATAGCGGGAGGGCCACCTACGAGCAGTACTTC
cdr3_aa: CASTLHSGRATYEQYF

d_call: TRBD2
j_call: TRBJ2-1
clone_size: .
v_call: TRBV9
cdr3_nt: TGTGCCAGCAGCGTAGACGGACTAGCATACAATGAGCAGTTCTTC
cdr3_aa: CASSVDGLAYNEQFF

d_call: TRBD2
j_call: TRBJ2-5
clone_size: .
v_call: TRBV3-1
cdr3_nt: TGTGCCAGCAGCCAGCTCCTTGGGACTAGCGGGAGGTTCGAAGAGACCCAGTACTTC
cdr3_aa: CASSQLLGTSGRFEETQYF

d_call: TRBD1
j_call: TRBJ1-2
clone_size: many
v_call: TRBV12-3/TRBV12-4
cdr3_nt: TGTGCCAGCAGTTTCGTTTGGGGAGGACAGGGTAAATATGGCTACACCTTC
cdr3_aa: CASSFVWGGQGKYGYTF

d_call: .
j_call: TRBJ2-3
clone_size: .
v_call: TRBV27
cdr3_nt: TGTGCCAGCAGTTTAATAATCAGTAGCACAGATACGCAGTATTTT
cdr3_aa: CASSLIISSTDTQYF

d_call: TRBD2
j_call: TRBJ2-3
clone_size: many
v_call: TRBV10-3
cdr3_nt: TGTGCCACCAACGGGGGGGATAGGGGCACAGATACGCAGTATTTT
cdr3_aa: CATNGGDRGTDTQYF

d_call: TRBD1
j_call: TRBJ1-5
clone_size: few
v_call: TRBV30
cdr3_nt: TGTGCCTGGAGTTCGGCAGTCAGGGGGATCAATCAGCCCCAGCATTTT
cdr3_aa: CAWSSAVRGINQPQHF

d_call: .
j_call: TRBJ1-5
clone_size: many
v_call: TRBV6-1
cdr3_nt: TGTGCCAGCGGCGGAGGGCTCCGGGGGAGCAATCAGCCCCAGCATTTT
cdr3_aa: CASGGGLRGSNQPQHF

d_call: .
j_call: TRBJ1-2
clone_size: .
v_call: TRBV10-3
cdr3_nt: TGTGCCATCACGGGACACCCGACTAACTATGGCTACACCTTC
cdr3_aa: CAITGHPTNYGYTF

d_call: .
j_call: TRBJ2-3
clone_size: few
v_call: TRBV30
cdr3_nt: TGTGCCTGGACCTTAGCGGTTAGCACAGATACGCAGTATTTT
cdr3_aa: CAWTLAVSTDTQYF

d_call: TRBD1
j_call: TRBJ2-4
clone_size: many
v_call: TRBV5-8
cdr3_nt: TGTGCCAGCAGGTTGACAGGGTTCAAAAACATTCAGTACTTC
cdr3_aa: CASRLTGFKNIQYF

d_call: TRBD2
j_call: TRBJ2-7
clone_size: many
v_call: TRBV11-2
cdr3_nt: TGTGCCAGCAGAAGTCCCGGGACTAGCGGGTCCTACGAGCAGTACTTC
cdr3_aa: CASRSPGTSGSYEQYF

d_call: .
j_call: TRBJ2-7
clone_size: few
v_call: TRBV20-1
cdr3_nt: TGCAGTGCTTGGGACTCAACCTACGAGCAGTACTTC
cdr3_aa: CSAWDSTYEQYF

d_call: .
j_call: TRBJ1-1
clone_size: few
v_call: TRBV7-2
cdr3_nt: TGTGCCAGCAGCTTAGCGCGGTTAACTGAAGCTTTCTTT
cdr3_aa: CASSLARLTEAFF

d_call: .
j_call: TRBJ2-2
clone_size: .
v_call: TRBV19
cdr3_nt: TGTGCCAGTAGTATGTCGGGAATCAACACCGGGGAGCTGTTTTTT
cdr3_aa: CASSMSGINTGELFF

d_call: .
j_call: TRBJ2-3
clone_size: many
v_call: TRBV10-3
cdr3_nt: TGTGCCATCAGTGACCCCGGGACCACAGATACGCAGTATTTT
cdr3_aa: CAISDPGTTDTQYF

d_call: .
j_call: TRBJ2-3
clone_size: .
v_call: TRBV24-1
cdr3_nt: TGTGCCACCAGTGATTCTCGGGTGTGGGAAGATACGCAGTATTTT
cdr3_aa: CATSDSRVWEDTQYF

d_call: .
j_call: TRBJ1-1
clone_size: .
v_call: TRBV9
cdr3_nt: TGTGCCAGCAGTATGGTGAACACTGAAGCTTTCTTT
cdr3_aa: CASSMVNTEAFF

d_call: .
j_call: TRBJ1-1
clone_size: .
v_call: TRBV5-1
cdr3_nt: TGCGCCAGCAGCGATCAGCTGAACACTGAAGCTTTCTTT
cdr3_aa: CASSDQLNTEAFF

d_call: TRBD2
j_call: TRBJ2-1
clone_size: .
v_call: TRBV3-1
cdr3_nt: TGTGCCAGCAGCCAAGCTAGACTAGCGGGGCAGTTCTTC
cdr3_aa: CASSQARLAGQFF

d_call: .
j_call: TRBJ1-4
clone_size: .
v_call: TRBV6-1
cdr3_nt: TGTGCCAGCAGTGAACCTAAAGGGTTTAGTGAAAAACTGTTTTTT
cdr3_aa: CASSEPKGFSEKLFF